This is a list of T cell receptor beta chains from one sample in a study of T-cell reconstitution after alpha-beta-depleted transplantation in children. TCRdb ran MiXCR on the PCR reads and lists one entry per CDR3 protein. Among hundreds of thousands of distinct CDR3 sequences listed, approximately 12% were seen once. This specimen consisted of PBMCs, mostly from graft donor cells, obtained 360 days after TCRalphabeta/CD19-depleted stem cell transplant. The origin of the receptors is a male patient younger than 18 who had a stem cell transplant for acute myeloid leukemia, so the T cells may come from the graft donor. Each CDR3 is given with its conserved first and last residue. Fields, in order: CDR3 DNA, CDR3 protein, CDR3 length, V gene, D gene, J gene, clone size. The D gene is left open where the match is weak. Only part of the rows carry a size: once, few, many, or a class if the clone is expanded.

TGTGCCAGCAGCCTCCCGGGACAGGGGTACTACGAGCAGTACTTC,CASSLPGQGYYEQYF,15,TRBV6-1,TRBD1,TRBJ2-7,-
TGCAGTGCCAATAACAGAAATCTAGCGGCGATCAATGAGCAGTTCTTC,CSANNRNLAAINEQFF,16,TRBV20-1,TRBD2,TRBJ2-1,few
TGCAGTGCTGGGTTGCCAGATACGCAGTATTTT,CSAGLPDTQYF,11,TRBV20-1,-,TRBJ2-3,few
TGCGCCAGCAGCTTGACTAGCGGGAGTTCCCACGAGCAGTACTTC,CASSLTSGSSHEQYF,15,TRBV5-1,TRBD2,TRBJ2-7,few
TGTGCCAGCAGCCGCGTCTGGGGACAGGGCCTCTACGAGCAGTACTTC,CASSRVWGQGLYEQYF,16,TRBV11-2,TRBD1,TRBJ2-7,-
TGTGCCACCAGTGACTCGAAACAGGGGGCATCCTACGAGCAGTACTTC,CATSDSKQGASYEQYF,16,TRBV24-1,TRBD1,TRBJ2-7,many
TGCAGTGCTAGAGATTGGGGACAGGCAGTGAACACTGAAGCTTTCTTT,CSARDWGQAVNTEAFF,16,TRBV20-1,TRBD1,TRBJ1-1,few
TGCGCCAGCAGCCGATCCCGACAGGCAAGCACAGATACGCAGTATTTT,CASSRSRQASTDTQYF,16,TRBV5-1,-,TRBJ2-3,many
TGCGCCAGCAGCCAAGATCCCTACCAGGGGGCAGGCGAAAAACTGTTTTTT,CASSQDPYQGAGEKLFF,17,TRBV4-3,TRBD1,TRBJ1-4,many
TGTGCCAGCAGTTACTCGAGCCCCACCCAGTACTTC,CASSYSSPTQYF,12,TRBV6-2/TRBV6-3,-,TRBJ2-5,-
TGCAGTGTTAGGGCGGGAGCCTCCTACAATGAGCAGTTCTTC,CSVRAGASYNEQFF,14,TRBV20-1,TRBD2,TRBJ2-1,many
TGTGCCAGCAGGGGGACAGGGGTGCAAGAGACCCAGTACTTC,CASRGTGVQETQYF,14,TRBV12-3/TRBV12-4,TRBD1,TRBJ2-5,few
TGTGCCAGCAGAACTACAGGGGTGGGCACCGGGGAGCTGTTTTTT,CASRTTGVGTGELFF,15,TRBV28,TRBD1,TRBJ2-2,few
TGTGCCAGCAGCTTTCTCACAACTGGAAACACCATATATTTT,CASSFLTTGNTIYF,14,TRBV5-5,-,TRBJ1-3,many
TGTGCTAGCAGCCGCGGTGGTGGGGCGACCGGGGAGCTGTTTTTT,CASSRGGGATGELFF,15,TRBV7-7,-,TRBJ2-2,many
TGTGCCAGCAGTGCTACCTCTGGAAACACCATATATTTT,CASSATSGNTIYF,13,TRBV12-3/TRBV12-4,-,TRBJ1-3,-
TGCAGTGCTAGTTCCGGGGTTACGCAGTATTTT,CSASSGVTQYF,11,TRBV20-1,-,TRBJ2-3,-
TGTGCCAGCAGTTTTGCGCAAACTAGCGGGAGTGGTAATGAGCAGTTCTTC,CASSFAQTSGSGNEQFF,17,TRBV12-3/TRBV12-4,TRBD2,TRBJ2-1,-
TGTGCCAGCAGGGACAGGGGCCCTCCCTACAATGAGCAGTTCTTC,CASRDRGPPYNEQFF,15,TRBV7-3,TRBD1,TRBJ2-1,-
TGCGCCAGCAACACTGGACTAGCGGGAGGGGTTGAGCAGTTCTTC,CASNTGLAGGVEQFF,15,TRBV5-1,TRBD2,TRBJ2-1,many
TGTGCCAGCAGCCCAAAGGGGACTGAAGCTTTCTTT,CASSPKGTEAFF,12,TRBV2,-,TRBJ1-1,-
TGTGCCAGCTCACCACGCCCGACCCCGGGGGAGCAGTACTTC,CASSPRPTPGEQYF,14,TRBV18,-,TRBJ2-7,few
TGCAGCGTCCCGGGGGGGTACCAAGAGACCCAGTACTTC,CSVPGGYQETQYF,13,TRBV29-1,TRBD2,TRBJ2-5,many